Given below is one TCR beta chain in context. What it binds is unknown. This sample stems from a study of graft-versus-host responses after intestinal transplantation. Background on the study: The transplants performed in recipients were multivisceral, liver-intestinal, or isolated intestinal. Among the recipients, all got anti-thymocyte globulin induction and then tacrolimus and steroids for about 3 years. Study outcomes and limitations: Within allografts, high graft-versus-host to host-versus-graft clonal ratios were seen among patients with graft-donor T cell macrochimerism. Analysis identified GvH clones in recipient marrow, with some appearing first in ileum or blood.

Using immunoSEQ multiplex PCR, the repertoire was profiled, and TCRdb retains in-frame clones only, with some absent. The data contain 99,000 or so clones, roughly 84% of them seen just once; the ten biggest clones take up 0.9%. The receptor comes from a human donor who received an intestinal transplant. Specimen: unstimulated CD4+ T cells sorted from spleen or lymph node cells, collected before intestinal transplant.

Here the CDR3 DNA reads TGTGCCAGCAGGGGGAACTCAAACTATGGCTACACCTTC. The encoded protein is CASRGNSNYGYTF. The rearrangement uses TRBV6-5 and TRBJ1-2; no definite D call. The CDR3 length is 13 residues. Between the trimmed V and J ends, which lost 6 bases and 2 bases, there was a span of 10 bases. Germline lookup yields CDR1 MNHEY and CDR2 SVGAGI.